The entry that follows covers one T cell receptor (beta chain) sequence. Its antigen is still unknown. This entry belongs to a study of T cell responses to AZD1222 COVID-19 vaccine. Study-wide results and caveats: Once two AZD1222 doses were given, Spike-specific TCR breadth and depth went up.

The junction had 17 bases not matched to a gene; V was cut back by 6 bases and J by 6 bases. The germline V gene has CDR1 MDHEN and CDR2 SYDVKM. The CDR3 spans 16 residues. Generated by immunoSEQ multiplex PCR, the TCRdb table keeps only in-frame clones and is missing some. The sample has roughly 120,000 clones, around 90% seen once. Sequenced here: peripheral blood, sampled on day 0 of AZD1222 vaccination. The receptor was isolated from an adult in good health. J is TRBJ2-7 and V is TRBV28; 7 bases are shared with TRBD1. The CDR3 loop is CASSRRTGEILSEQYF. CDR3 DNA: TGTGCCAGCAGCCGCCGGACAGGTGAGATTTTAAGCGAGCAGTACTTC. The full variable domain, completed using reference TRBV28 and TRBJ2-7, is DVKVTQSSRYLVKRTGEKVFLECVQDMDHENMFWYRQDPGLGLRLIYFSYDVKMKEKGDIPEGYSVSREKKERFSLILESASTNQTSMYLCASSRRTGEILSEQYFGPGTRLTVT.